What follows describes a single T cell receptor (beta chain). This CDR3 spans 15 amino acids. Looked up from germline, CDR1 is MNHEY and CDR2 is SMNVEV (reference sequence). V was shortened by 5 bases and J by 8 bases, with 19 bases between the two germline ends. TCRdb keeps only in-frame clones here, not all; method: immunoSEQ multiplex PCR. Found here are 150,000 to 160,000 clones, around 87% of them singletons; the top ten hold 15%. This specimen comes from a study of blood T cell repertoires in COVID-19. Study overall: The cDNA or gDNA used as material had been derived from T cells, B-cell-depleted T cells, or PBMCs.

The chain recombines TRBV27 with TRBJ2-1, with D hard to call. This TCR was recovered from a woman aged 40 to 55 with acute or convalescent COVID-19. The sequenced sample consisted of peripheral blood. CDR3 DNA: TGTGCCAGCAGTCCGGAGATTAGAGGTTTAGATGAGCAGTTCTTC. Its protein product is CASSPEIRGLDEQFF.